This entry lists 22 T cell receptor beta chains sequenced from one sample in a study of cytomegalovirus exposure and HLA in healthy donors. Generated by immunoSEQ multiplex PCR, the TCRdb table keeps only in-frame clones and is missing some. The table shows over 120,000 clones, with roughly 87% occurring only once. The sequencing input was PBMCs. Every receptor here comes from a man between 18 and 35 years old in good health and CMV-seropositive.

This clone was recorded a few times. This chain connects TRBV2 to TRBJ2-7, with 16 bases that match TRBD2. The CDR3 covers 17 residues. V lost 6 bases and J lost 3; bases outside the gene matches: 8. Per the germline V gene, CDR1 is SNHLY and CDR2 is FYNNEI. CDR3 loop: CASRKGTSGRAGYEQYF. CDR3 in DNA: TGTGCCAGCAGGAAAGGGACTAGCGGGAGGGCCGGCTACGAGCAGTACTTC.

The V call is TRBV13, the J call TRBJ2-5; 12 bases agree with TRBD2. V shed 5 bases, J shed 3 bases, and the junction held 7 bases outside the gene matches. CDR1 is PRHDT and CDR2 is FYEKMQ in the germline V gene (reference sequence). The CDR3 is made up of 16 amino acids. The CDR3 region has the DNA TGTGCCAGCAGCCGACTAGCGGGAGAGGTAGAAGAGACCCAGTACTTC. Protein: CASSRLAGEVEETQYF.

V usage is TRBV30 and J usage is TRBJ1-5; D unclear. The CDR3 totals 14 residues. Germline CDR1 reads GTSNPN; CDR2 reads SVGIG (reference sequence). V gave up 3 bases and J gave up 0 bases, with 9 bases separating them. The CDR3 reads CAWSIVYSNQPQHF. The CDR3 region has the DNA TGTGCCTGGAGCATAGTTTATAGCAATCAGCCCCAGCATTTT.

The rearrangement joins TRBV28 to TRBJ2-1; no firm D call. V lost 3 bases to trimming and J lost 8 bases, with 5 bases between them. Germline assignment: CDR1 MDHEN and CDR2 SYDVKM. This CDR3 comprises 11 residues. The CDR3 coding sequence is TGTGCCAGCAGTTTCAATTATGAGCAGTTCTTC. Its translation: CASSFNYEQFF.

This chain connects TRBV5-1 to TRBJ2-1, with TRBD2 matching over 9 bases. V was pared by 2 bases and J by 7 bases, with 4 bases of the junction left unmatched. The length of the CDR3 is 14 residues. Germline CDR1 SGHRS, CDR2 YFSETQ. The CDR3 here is CASSFLLAGNEQFF. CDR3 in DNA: TGCGCCAGCAGCTTTCTTCTAGCGGGGAATGAGCAGTTCTTC.

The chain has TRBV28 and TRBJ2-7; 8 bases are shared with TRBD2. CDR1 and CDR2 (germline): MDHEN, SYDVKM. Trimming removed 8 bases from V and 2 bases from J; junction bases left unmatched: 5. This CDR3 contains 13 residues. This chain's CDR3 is CASSREAPYEQYF. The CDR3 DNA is TGTGCCAGCTCGCGGGAGGCCCCCTACGAGCAGTACTTC. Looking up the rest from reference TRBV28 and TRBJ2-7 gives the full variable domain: DVKVTQSSRYLVKRTGEKVFLECVQDMDHENMFWYRQDPGLGLRLIYFSYDVKMKEKGDIPEGYSVSREKKERFSLILESASTNQTSMYLCASSREAPYEQYFGPGTRLTVT.

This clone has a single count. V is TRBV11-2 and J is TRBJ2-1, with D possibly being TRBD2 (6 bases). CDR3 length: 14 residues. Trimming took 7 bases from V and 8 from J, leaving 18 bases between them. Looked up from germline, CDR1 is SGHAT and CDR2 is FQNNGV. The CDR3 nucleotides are TGTGCCAGCACCGATACTAGCTGGGCGGATGAGCAGTTCTTC. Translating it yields CASTDTSWADEQFF.

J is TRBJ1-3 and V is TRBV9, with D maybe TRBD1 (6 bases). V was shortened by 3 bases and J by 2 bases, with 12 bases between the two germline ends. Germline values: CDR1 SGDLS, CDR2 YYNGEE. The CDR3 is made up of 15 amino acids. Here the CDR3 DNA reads TGTGCCAGCAGCGGACTACAGGGAACTGGAAACACCATATATTTT. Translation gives CASSGLQGTGNTIYF.

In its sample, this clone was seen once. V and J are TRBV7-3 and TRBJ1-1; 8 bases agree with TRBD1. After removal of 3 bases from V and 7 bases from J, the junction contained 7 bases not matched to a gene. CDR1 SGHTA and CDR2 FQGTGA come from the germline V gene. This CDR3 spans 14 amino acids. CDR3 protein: CASSFTGGESEAFF. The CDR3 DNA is TGTGCCAGCAGCTTTACAGGGGGGGAGAGTGAAGCTTTCTTT.

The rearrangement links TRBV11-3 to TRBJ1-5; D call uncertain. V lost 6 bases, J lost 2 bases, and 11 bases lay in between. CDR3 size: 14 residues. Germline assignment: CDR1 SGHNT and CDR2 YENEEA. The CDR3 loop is CASSLDWGNQPQHF. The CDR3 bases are TGTGCCAGCAGTCTGGACTGGGGCAATCAGCCCCAGCATTTT.

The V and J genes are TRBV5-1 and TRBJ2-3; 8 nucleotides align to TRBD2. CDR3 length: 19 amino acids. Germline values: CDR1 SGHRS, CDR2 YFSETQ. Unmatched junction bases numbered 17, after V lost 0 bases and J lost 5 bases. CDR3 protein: CASSLAREAERELRDTQYF. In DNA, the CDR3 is TGCGCCAGCAGCTTGGCCAGGGAGGCCGAGCGGGAGTTGAGAGATACGCAGTATTTT.

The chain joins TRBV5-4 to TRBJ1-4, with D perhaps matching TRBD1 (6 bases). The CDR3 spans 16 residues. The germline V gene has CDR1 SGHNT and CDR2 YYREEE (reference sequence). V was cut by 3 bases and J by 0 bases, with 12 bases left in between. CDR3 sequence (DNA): TGTGCCAGCAGCTCAGGACAGCTTGCAACTAATGAAAAACTGTTTTTT. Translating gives CASSSGQLATNEKLFF.

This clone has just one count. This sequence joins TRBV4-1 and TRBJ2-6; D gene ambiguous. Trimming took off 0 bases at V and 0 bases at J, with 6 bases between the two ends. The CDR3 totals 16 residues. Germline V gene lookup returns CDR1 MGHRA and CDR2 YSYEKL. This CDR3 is CASSQDFSSGANVLTF. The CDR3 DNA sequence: TGCGCCAGCAGCCAAGATTTCAGCTCTGGGGCCAACGTCCTGACTTTC.

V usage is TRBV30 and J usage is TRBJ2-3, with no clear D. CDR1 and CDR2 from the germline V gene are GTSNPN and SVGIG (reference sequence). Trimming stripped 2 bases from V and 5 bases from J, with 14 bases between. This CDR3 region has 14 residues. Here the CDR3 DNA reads TGTGCCTGGAGTATCGGCCCTACGGGAGATACGCAGTATTTT. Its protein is CAWSIGPTGDTQYF.

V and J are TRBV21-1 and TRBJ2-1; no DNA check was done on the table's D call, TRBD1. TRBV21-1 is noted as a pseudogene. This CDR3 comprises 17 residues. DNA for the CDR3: TGTGCCAGCAGCAAAATATGGGGGCCCCCAGGGTGCGATGAGCAGTTCTTC. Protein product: CASSKIWGPPGCDEQFF.

CDR3 coding DNA: TGTGCCAGCAGTCACAGGGGAGAGACCCAGTACTTC. Its protein product is CASSHRGETQYF. V and J are TRBV7-3 and TRBJ2-5, with 7 positions matching TRBD1. After removal of 6 bases from V and 4 bases from J, the junction contained 2 bases not matched to a gene. The CDR3 spans 12 residues. Germline assignment: CDR1 SGHTA and CDR2 FQGTGA.

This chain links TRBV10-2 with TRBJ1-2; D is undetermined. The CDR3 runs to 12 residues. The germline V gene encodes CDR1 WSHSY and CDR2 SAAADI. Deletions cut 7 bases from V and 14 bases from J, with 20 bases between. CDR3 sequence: CASISGQLTKTF. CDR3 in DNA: TGCGCCAGCATCTCCGGGCAATTGACTAAAACCTTC.

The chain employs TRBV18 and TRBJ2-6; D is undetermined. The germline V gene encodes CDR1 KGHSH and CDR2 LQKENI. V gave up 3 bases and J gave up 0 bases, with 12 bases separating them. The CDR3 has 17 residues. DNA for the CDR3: TGTGCCAGCTCACCGGTAGTATATGGCTCTGGGGCCAACGTCCTGACTTTC. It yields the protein CASSPVVYGSGANVLTF.

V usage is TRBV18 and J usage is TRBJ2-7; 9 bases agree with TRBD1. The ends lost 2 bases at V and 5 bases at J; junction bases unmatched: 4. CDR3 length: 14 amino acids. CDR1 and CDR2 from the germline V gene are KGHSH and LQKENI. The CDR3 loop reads CASSPSQGAHEQYF. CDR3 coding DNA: TGTGCCAGCTCACCATCACAGGGGGCACACGAGCAGTACTTC.

CDR3 coding DNA: TGTGCCAGCAGCATGGGGGCGGCAGGGTACAATGAGCAGTTCTTC. This gives the protein CASSMGAAGYNEQFF. This chain joins TRBV21-1 and TRBJ2-1; the table assigns TRBD1, which was not confirmed against the DNA. TRBV21-1 counts as a pseudogene. The CDR3 contains 15 residues.

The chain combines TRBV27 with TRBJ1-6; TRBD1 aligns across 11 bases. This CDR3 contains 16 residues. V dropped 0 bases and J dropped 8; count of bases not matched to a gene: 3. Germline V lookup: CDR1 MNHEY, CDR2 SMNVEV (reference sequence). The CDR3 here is CASSLSWGQGDSPLHF. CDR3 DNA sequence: TGTGCCAGCAGTTTATCGTGGGGACAGGGGGATTCACCCCTCCACTTT.

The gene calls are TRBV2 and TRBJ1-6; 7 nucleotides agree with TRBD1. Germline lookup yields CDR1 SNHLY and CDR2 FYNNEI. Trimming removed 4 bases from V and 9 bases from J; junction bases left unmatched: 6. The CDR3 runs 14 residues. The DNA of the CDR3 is TGTGCCAGCAGTGTTAGACAGGGAAGTTCACCCCTCCACTTT. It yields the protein CASSVRQGSSPLHF.